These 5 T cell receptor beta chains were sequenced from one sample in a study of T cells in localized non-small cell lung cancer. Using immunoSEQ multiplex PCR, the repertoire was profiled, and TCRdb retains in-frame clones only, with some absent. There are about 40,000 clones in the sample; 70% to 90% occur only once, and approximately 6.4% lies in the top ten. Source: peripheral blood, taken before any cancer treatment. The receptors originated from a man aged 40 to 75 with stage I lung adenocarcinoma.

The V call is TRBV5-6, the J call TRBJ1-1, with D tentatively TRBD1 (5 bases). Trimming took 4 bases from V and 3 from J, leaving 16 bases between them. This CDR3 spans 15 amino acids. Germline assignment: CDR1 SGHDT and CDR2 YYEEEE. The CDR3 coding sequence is TGTGCCAGCAGCCATCCTAGGGCGGGGGACACTGAAGCTTTCTTT. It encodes CASSHPRAGDTEAFF. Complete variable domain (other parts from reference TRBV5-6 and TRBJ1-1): DAGVTQSPTHLIKTRGQQVTLRCSPKSGHDTVSWYQQALGQGPQFIFQYYEEEERQRGNFPDRFSGHQFPNYSSELNVNALLLGDSALYLCASSHPRAGDTEAFFGQGTRLTVV.

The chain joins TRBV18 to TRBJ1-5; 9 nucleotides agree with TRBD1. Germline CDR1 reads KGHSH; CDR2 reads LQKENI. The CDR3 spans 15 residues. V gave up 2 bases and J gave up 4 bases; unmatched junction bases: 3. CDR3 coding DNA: TGTGCCAGCTCACCATTGGGACAGGGAAATCAGCCCCAGCATTTT. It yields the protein CASSPLGQGNQPQHF.

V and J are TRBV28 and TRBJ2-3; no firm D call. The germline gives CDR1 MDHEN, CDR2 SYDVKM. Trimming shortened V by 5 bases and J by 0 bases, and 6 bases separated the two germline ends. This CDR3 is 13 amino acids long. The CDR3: CASSPPSTDTQYF. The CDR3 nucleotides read TGTGCCAGCAGTCCTCCAAGCACAGATACGCAGTATTTT.

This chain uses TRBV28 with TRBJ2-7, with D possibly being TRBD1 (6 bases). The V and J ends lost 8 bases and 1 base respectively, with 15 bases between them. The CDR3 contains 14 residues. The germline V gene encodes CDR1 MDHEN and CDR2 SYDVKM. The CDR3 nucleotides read TGTGCCAGCCGGGTGAGGGGGAAATCCTACGAGCAGTACTTC. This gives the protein CASRVRGKSYEQYF.

DNA of the CDR3: TGTGCCAGCAGTCCCCGGACCTACACCGGGGAGCTGTTTTTT. As protein: CASSPRTYTGELFF. The chain is built from TRBV2 and TRBJ2-2, with D unclear. The CDR3 has 14 amino acids. V was cut by 5 bases and J by 3 bases, with 10 bases left in between. Germline CDR1 is SNHLY and CDR2 is FYNNEI.